This T cell receptor beta chain comes out of a study of human T cells and chemical hapten exposure. Study summary: The use of 2% DPC on roughly 2 cm by roughly 2 cm of upper inner arm skin constituted sensitization. Overall study results and limits: Significantly more large CDR3 similarity clusters were formed by expanded TCRs than by controls.

This CDR3 contains 14 residues. Trimming took off 8 bases at V and 3 bases at J, with 14 bases between the two ends. This clonotype was found a few times. Its antigen is undetermined. Library preparation tagged each individual cDNA molecule with a unique molecular identifier. TCRdb re-derived calls from the RACE reads in MiXCR, one entry per CDR3 protein. The repertoire holds about 35,000 distinct CDR3 sequences, with approximately 6.3% as singletons. The time point: patch test 1, 2 weeks after DPC sensitization. Described treatment: therapeutic diphenylcyclopropenone sensitization with weekly scalp DPC. Total RNA was isolated from unfractionated whole blood. Each patch test followed a blood draw.

The receptor was isolated from a woman aged 25-40 years with alopecia areata. Some clones in this sample may be carry-over from other donors' samples. The sample in question was whole blood, obtained in connection with sensitization to the hapten diphenylcyclopropenone (DPC). The chain combines TRBV12-3 or TRBV12-4 with TRBJ1-3; D is undetermined. The CDR3 here is CASQIGFGGNTIYF. In nucleotides, the CDR3 is TGTGCCAGCCAGATAGGGTTTGGTGGAAACACCATATATTTT.